The present TCR beta chain was sequenced within a study of T cell changes during pregnancy in multiple sclerosis (dated by TCRdb to 2018 to 2020). A note on the overall study: Changes in the T cell repertoire over the course of pregnancy were examined in this study in women with multiple sclerosis.

Trimming takes 4 bases off V and 0 bases off J; junction bases not matched to a gene: 7. The germline V gene (reference sequence) sets CDR1 to SGHNT and CDR2 to YYREEE. There are 16 amino acids in the CDR3, from cysteine to phenylalanine inclusive. Solely the CDR3 DNA is kept, with 48 bases framed from the first base. The library was prepared using the immunoSEQ multiplex PCR assay. The source is immuneACCESS, and TCRdb retained only in-frame sequences with V and J called. Part of the clones is not carried over; for the studies checked, unresolved V genes explain less than half of this, and the remainder is unexplained. This sample gives tens of thousands of clones in total; roughly 90% of them show up just once. The biggest ten clones account for roughly 2% of the sample. Comment on this clone: The specificity of this receptor is unknown. No quality values exist for individual bases; no much larger clone is one base distant.

The receptor was derived from a female donor with multiple sclerosis, enrolled in a pregnancy study. This chain is built from TRBV5-4 and TRBJ1-2; TRBD1 agrees with 9 junctional bases. Sequenced material: peripheral blood, taken in the second trimester of pregnancy. The CDR3 region has the sequence CASSTWTGATNYGYTF. The DNA reads as follows: TGTGCCAGCAGCACCTGGACAGGGGCAACTAACTATGGCTACACCTTC.